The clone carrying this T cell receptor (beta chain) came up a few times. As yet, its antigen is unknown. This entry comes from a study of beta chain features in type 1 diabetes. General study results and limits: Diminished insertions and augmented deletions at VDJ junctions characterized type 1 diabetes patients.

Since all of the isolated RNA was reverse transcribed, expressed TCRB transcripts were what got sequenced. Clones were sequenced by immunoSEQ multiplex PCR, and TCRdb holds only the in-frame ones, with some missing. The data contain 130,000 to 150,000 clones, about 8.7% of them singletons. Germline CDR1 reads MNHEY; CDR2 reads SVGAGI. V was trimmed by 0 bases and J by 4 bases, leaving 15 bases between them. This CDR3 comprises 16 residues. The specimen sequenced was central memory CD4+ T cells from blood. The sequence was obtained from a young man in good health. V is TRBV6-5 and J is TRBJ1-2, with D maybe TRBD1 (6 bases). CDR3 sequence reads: CASSYSSAGALYGYTF. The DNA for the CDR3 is TGTGCCAGCAGTTACTCTTCCGCGGGGGCCCTCTATGGCTACACCTTC.